Following are 8 T cell receptor beta chains from one sample sequenced in a study of blood T cell repertoires in COVID-19. Sequencing used immunoSEQ multiplex PCR; TCRdb keeps in-frame clones, though not all of them. The table lists around 18,000 clones, 80% of them singletons, with 11% in the top ten. Sequenced material: peripheral blood. The source is a man older than 75 with acute or convalescent COVID-19.

This clone was counted once. This sequence joins TRBV24-1 and TRBJ1-2; 9 nucleotides agree with TRBD1. The CDR3 consists of 14 residues. Germline V gene lookup returns CDR1 KGHDR and CDR2 SFDVKD. V shed 3 bases, J shed 3 bases, and the junction held 1 base outside the gene matches. The CDR3 region has the DNA TGTGCCACCAGTGATGGGGACAGGGACTATGGCTACACCTTC. This codes for CATSDGDRDYGYTF.

This clone showed up just once. V usage is TRBV6-5 and J usage is TRBJ1-2, with no clear D. Germline CDR1 reads MNHEY; CDR2 reads SVGAGI. The CDR3 is 13 amino acids. V was pared by 7 bases and J by 7 bases, with 16 bases between. The CDR3 DNA reads TGTGCCAGCACCCCAATCCGAGGCCCTGGCTACACCTTC. Protein: CASTPIRGPGYTF.

The CDR3 DNA sequence: TGCGCCAGCAGCTCGACAGGGACTAATGAAAAACTGTTTTTT. Protein product: CASSSTGTNEKLFF. The V and J genes are TRBV5-1 and TRBJ1-4; 7 positions match TRBD1. Germline values: CDR1 SGHRS, CDR2 YFSETQ. The V and J ends lost 3 bases and 2 bases, in that order; junction bases with no gene match: 1. The CDR3 has 14 residues.

The rearrangement links TRBV7-8 to TRBJ1-5; D is ambiguous. The CDR3 spans 15 residues. V shed 3 bases and J shed 0 bases, with 9 bases lying between them. The germline gives CDR1 SGHVS, CDR2 FQNEAQ. The CDR3 reads CASSFGDNSNQPQHF. The CDR3 DNA sequence: TGTGCCAGCAGCTTCGGTGATAATAGCAATCAGCCCCAGCATTTT.

This clone was seen a handful of times. The chain carries TRBV11-2 and TRBJ2-1; possible D gene TRBD1, 8 bases. Trimming left V 6 bases short and J 12 bases short, with 27 bases between. Germline lookup yields CDR1 SGHAT and CDR2 FQNNGV. CDR3 length: 16 residues. The CDR3 sequence: CASRSLGTGPGGGQFF. CDR3 coding DNA: TGTGCCAGCAGGTCACTTGGGACAGGACCGGGAGGTGGGCAGTTCTTC. Complete variable domain (other parts from reference TRBV11-2 and TRBJ2-1): EAGVAQSPRYKIIEKRQSVAFWCNPISGHATLYWYQQILGQGPKLLIQFQNNGVVDDSQLPKDRFSAERLKGVDSTLKIQPAKLEDSAVYLCASRSLGTGPGGGQFFGPGTRLTVL.

This rearrangement joins TRBV20-1 to TRBJ2-3, with D perhaps TRBD2 (6 bases). The CDR3 spans 14 residues. In germline, CDR1 is DFQATT, CDR2 SNEGSKA (reference sequence). With 3 bases removed from V and 2 bases from J, the gap between germline ends came to 12 bases. CDR3 nucleotides: TGCAGTGCTAGTGACGGGGGTAACACAGATACGCAGTATTTT. Translating it yields CSASDGGNTDTQYF.

This clone appeared once. CDR3: CASSSGGTLGTEAFF. In DNA form, the CDR3 reads TGTGCCAGCAGTTCCGGGGGGACCCTGGGCACTGAAGCTTTCTTT. This chain connects TRBV6-2 or TRBV6-3 to TRBJ1-1, with D possibly TRBD1 on 5 matching bases. The germline V gene encodes CDR1 MNHEY and CDR2 SVGEGT. The germline V and J ends were trimmed by 4 bases and 4 bases, with 16 bases remaining between them. CDR3 length: 15 amino acids.

This clone was recorded only once. The chain recombines TRBV24-1 with TRBJ2-1, with 7 bases lining up with TRBD2. J gave up 0 bases and V 9 bases, and 4 bases lay outside the gene matches. The CDR3 totals 14 residues. CDR1 and CDR2 (germline): KGHDR, SFDVKD. The CDR3 loop is CATAAGSSYNEQFF. CDR3 coding DNA: TGTGCCACCGCAGCGGGGAGCTCCTACAATGAGCAGTTCTTC.